This TCR beta chain stems from a study of T cell changes during pregnancy in multiple sclerosis. Some clones are missing from TCRdb's copy, which holds only in-frame ones; the method was immunoSEQ multiplex PCR. This table has tens of thousands of clones, about 92% appearing once. Trimming left V 7 bases short and J 0 bases short, with 13 bases between. The CDR3 runs to 15 residues. Germline lookup yields CDR1 MNHEY and CDR2 SVGAGI. This clone appeared once. The chain is built from TRBV6-5 and TRBJ2-1; TRBD1 is a possible D gene (5 bases). The TCR comes from a female donor with multiple sclerosis, enrolled in a pregnancy study. This specimen was peripheral blood, taken after pregnancy. This chain's CDR3 is CASTPGRSSYNEQFF. Written as DNA, the CDR3 is TGTGCCAGCACCCCAGGGCGGAGCTCCTACAATGAGCAGTTCTTC.